This passage covers 3 T cell receptor beta chains from one sample sequenced in a study of cytomegalovirus exposure and HLA in healthy donors. 13 Jbeta primers and 60 Vbeta primers were used for the PCR. Sequenced by immunoSEQ multiplex PCR; TCRdb stores in-frame clones only, minus some. In total, the table holds about 130,000 clones. Sequencing was carried out using PBMCs. Receptors were obtained from a man between 18 and 29 years old in good health and CMV-seronegative.

V usage is TRBV5-1 and J usage is TRBJ2-5; 7 nucleotides agree with TRBD2. The end of the DNA fits TRBJ2-7 better, so the J call may be wrong. There are 16 residues in the CDR3. Germline V gene sequence: CDR1 SGHRS, CDR2 YFSETQ. The CDR3 nucleotides read TGCGCCAGCAGCCCTCCCTCGGGGGGAAGCTCCTACGAGCAGTACTTC. It encodes CASSPPSGGSSYEQYF.

V usage is TRBV7-9 and J usage is TRBJ2-5; weak D call: TRBD1 (6 bases). The CDR3 spans 13 residues. Trimming pared 6 bases from V and 10 bases from J, leaving 18 bases between. CDR1 is SEHNR, CDR2 FQNEAQ, per germline (reference sequence). The DNA of the CDR3 is TGTGCCAGCAGTTCCGCAGGGGCGCAACTCCAGTACTTC. As protein: CASSSAGAQLQYF.

This chain uses TRBV12-5 with TRBJ2-1, with unresolved D. Trimming left V 4 bases short and J 7 bases short, with 5 bases between. Germline assignment: CDR1 LGHNT and CDR2 FRNRAP. The CDR3 covers 11 residues. CDR3 amino acids: CASGWQNEQFF. CDR3 DNA sequence: TGTGCTAGTGGTTGGCAGAATGAGCAGTTCTTC.